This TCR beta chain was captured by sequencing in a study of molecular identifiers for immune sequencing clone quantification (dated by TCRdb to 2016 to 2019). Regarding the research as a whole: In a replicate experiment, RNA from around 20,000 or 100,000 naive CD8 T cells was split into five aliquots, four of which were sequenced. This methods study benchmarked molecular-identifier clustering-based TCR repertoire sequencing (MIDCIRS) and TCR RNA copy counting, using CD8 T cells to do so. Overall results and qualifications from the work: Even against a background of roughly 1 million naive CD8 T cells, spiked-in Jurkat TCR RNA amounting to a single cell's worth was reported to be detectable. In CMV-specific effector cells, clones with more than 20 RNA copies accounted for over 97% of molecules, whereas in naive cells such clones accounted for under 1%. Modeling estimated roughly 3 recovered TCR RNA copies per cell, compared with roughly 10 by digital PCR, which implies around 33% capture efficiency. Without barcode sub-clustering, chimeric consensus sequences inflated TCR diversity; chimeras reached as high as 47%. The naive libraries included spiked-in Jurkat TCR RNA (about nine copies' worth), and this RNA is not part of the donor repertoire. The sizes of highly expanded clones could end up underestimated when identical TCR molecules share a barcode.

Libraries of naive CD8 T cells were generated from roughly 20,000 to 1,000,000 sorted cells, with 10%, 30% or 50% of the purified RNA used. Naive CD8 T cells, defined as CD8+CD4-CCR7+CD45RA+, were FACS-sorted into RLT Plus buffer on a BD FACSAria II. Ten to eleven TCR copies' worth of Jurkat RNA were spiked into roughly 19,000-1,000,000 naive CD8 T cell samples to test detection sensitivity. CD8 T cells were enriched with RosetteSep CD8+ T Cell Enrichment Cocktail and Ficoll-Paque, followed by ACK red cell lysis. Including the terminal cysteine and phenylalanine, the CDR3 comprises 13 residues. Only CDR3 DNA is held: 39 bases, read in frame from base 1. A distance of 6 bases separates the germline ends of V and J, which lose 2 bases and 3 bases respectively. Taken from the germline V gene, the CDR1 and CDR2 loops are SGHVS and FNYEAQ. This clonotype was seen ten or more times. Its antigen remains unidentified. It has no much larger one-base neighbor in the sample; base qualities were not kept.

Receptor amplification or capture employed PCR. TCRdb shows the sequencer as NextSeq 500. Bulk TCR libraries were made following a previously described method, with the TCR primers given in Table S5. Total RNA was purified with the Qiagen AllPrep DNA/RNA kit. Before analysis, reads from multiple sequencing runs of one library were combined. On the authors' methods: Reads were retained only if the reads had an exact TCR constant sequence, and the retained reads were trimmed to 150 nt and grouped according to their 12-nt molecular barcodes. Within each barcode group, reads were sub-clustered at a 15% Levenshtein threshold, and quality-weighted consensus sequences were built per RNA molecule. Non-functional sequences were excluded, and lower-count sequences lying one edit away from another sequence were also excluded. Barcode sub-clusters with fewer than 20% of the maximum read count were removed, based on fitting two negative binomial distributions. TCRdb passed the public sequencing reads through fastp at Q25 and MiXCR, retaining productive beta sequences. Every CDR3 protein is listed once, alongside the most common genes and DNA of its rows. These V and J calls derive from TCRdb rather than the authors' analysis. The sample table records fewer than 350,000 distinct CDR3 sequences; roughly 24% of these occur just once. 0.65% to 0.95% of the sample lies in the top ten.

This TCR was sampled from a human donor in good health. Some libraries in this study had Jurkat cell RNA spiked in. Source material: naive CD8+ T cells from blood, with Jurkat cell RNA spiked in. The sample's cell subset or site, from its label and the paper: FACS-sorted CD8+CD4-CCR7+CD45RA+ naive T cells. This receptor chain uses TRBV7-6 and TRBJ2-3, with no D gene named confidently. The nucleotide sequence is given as TGTGCCAGCAGCTTATTCTCGACAGATACGCAGTATTTT. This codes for CASSLFSTDTQYF.